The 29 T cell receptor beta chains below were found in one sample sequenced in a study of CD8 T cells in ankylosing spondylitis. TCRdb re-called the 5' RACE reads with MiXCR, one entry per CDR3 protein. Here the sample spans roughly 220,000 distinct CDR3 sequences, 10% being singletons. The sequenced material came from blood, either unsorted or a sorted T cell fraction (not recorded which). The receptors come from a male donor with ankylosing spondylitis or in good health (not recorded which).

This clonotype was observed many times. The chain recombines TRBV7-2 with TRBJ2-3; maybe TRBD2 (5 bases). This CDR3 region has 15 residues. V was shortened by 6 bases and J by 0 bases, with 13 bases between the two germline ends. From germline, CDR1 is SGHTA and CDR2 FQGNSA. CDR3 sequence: CASRGERSSTDTQYF. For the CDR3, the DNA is TGTGCCAGCAGAGGAGAGCGGTCAAGCACAGATACGCAGTATTTT.

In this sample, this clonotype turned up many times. CDR3 sequence reads: CASSLVFGNTNYGYTF. CDR3 sequence (DNA): TGTGCCAGCAGTTTAGTGTTTGGGAATACTAACTATGGCTACACCTTC. The rearrangement links TRBV12-3 or TRBV12-4 to TRBJ1-2; D is uncertain. There are 16 residues in the CDR3. V was clipped by 1 base and J by 0 bases, with 12 bases between them.

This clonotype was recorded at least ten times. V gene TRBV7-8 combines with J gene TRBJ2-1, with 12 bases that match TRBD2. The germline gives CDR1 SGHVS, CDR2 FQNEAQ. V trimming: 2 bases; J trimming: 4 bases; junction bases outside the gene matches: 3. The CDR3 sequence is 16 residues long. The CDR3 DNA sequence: TGTGCCAGCAGCTTACTAGCGGGGGGGCCGTACAATGAGCAGTTCTTC. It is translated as CASSLLAGGPYNEQFF.

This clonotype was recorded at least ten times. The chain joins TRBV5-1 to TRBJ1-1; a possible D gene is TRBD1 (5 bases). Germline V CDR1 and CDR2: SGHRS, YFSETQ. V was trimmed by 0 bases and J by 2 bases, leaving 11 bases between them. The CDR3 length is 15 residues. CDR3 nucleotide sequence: TGCGCCAGCAGCTTGGATGGGGGGGAAAACACTGAAGCTTTCTTT. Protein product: CASSLDGGENTEAFF.

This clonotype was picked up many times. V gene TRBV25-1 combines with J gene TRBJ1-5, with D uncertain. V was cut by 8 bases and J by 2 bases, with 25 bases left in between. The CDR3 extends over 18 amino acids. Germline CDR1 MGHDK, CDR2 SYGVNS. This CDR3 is CASVVLSTVRVGNQPQHF. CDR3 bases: TGTGCCAGCGTGGTCTTAAGCACGGTACGGGTGGGCAATCAGCCCCAGCATTTT. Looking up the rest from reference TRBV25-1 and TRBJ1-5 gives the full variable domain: EADIYQTPRYLVIGTGKKITLECSQTMGHDKMYWYQQDPGMELHLIHYSYGVNSTEKGDLSSESTVSRIRTEHFPLTLESARPSHTSQYLCASVVLSTVRVGNQPQHFGDGTRLSIL.

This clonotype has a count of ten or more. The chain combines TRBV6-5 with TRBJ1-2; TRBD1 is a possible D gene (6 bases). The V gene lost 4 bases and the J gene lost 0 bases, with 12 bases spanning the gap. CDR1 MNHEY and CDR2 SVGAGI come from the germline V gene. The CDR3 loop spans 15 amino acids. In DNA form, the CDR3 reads TGTGCCAGCAGTTTTGGACAGTCTACTAACTATGGCTACACCTTC. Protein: CASSFGQSTNYGYTF.

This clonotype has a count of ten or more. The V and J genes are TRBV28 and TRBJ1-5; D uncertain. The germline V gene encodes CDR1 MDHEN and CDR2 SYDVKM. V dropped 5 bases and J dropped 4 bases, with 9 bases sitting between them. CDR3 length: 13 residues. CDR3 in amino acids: CASSPYNNQPQHF. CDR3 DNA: TGTGCCAGCAGTCCCTACAATAATCAGCCCCAGCATTTT. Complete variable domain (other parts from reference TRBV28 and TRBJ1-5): DVKVTQSSRYLVKRTGEKVFLECVQDMDHENMFWYRQDPGLGLRLIYFSYDVKMKEKGDIPEGYSVSREKKERFSLILESASTNQTSMYLCASSPYNNQPQHFGDGTRLSIL.

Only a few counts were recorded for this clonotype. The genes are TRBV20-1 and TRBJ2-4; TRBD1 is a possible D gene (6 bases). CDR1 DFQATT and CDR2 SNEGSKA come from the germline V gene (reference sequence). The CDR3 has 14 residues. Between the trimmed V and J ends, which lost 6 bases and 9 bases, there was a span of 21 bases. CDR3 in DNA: TGCAGTGCAGGCGAGGGGGTTCCTCTTGGCATTCAGTACTTC. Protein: CSAGEGVPLGIQYF.

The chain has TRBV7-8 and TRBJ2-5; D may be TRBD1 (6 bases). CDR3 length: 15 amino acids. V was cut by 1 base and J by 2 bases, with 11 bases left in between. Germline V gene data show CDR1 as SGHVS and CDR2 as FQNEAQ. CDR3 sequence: CASSLEGQGQETQYF. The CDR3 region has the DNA TGTGCCAGCAGCTTAGAGGGGCAGGGGCAAGAGACCCAGTACTTC.

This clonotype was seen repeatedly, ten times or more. CDR3 region: CSVSTGDEQYF. DNA of the CDR3: TGCAGCGTCTCCACAGGGGACGAGCAGTACTTC. The V call is TRBV29-1, the J call TRBJ2-7, with 7 bases fitting TRBD1. V was clipped by 6 bases and J by 5 bases; unmatched bases: 4. The CDR3 is 11 amino acids. Germline V lookup: CDR1 SQVTM, CDR2 ANQGSEA.

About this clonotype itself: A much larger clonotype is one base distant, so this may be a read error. The CDR3 protein is CASSQDPGTGNTEAVF. The CDR3 nucleotides read TGTGCCAGCAGCCAAGACCCCGGGACGGGGAACACTGAAGCTGTCTTT. This chain links TRBV3-1 with TRBJ1-1; D might be TRBD1 (5 bases). CDR3 length: 16 residues. Looked up from germline, CDR1 is LGHDT and CDR2 is YNNKEL (reference sequence).

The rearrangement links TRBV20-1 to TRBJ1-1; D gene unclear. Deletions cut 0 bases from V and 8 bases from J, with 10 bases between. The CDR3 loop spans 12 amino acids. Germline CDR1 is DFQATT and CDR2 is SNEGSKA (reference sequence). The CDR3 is CSARDLKGEAFF. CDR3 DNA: TGCAGTGCTAGAGATCTGAAGGGCGAAGCTTTCTTT.

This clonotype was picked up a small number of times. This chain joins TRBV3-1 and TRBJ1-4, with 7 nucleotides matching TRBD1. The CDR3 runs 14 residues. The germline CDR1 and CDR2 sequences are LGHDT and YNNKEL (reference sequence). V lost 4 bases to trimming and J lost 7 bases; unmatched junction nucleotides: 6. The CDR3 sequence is CASSPGQDSEKLFF. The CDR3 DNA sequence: TGTGCCAGCAGCCCCGGACAGGACTCTGAAAAACTGTTTTTT.

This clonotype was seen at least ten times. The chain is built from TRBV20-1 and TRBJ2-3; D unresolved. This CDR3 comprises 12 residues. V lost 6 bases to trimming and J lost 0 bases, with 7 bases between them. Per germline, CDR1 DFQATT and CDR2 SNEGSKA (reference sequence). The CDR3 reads CSAGYSTDTQYF. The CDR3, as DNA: TGCAGTGCGGGATATAGCACAGATACGCAGTATTTT.

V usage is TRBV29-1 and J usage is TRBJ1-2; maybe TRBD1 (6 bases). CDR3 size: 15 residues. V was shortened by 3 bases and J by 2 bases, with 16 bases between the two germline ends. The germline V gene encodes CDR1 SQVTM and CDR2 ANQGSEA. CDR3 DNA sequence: TGCAGCGTTGACTTCTCCGGGACAAACAACTATGGCTACACCTTC. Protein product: CSVDFSGTNNYGYTF. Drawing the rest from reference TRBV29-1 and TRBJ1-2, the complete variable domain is SAVISQKPSRDICQRGTSLTIQCQVDSQVTMMFWYRQQPGQSLTLIATANQGSEATYESGFVIDKFPISRPNLTFSTLTVSNMSPEDSSIYLCSVDFSGTNNYGYTFGSGTRLTVV.

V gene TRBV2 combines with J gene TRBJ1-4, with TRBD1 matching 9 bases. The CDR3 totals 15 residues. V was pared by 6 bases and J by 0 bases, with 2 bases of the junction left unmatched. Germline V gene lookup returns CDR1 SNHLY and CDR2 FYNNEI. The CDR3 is CASSGDRATNEKLFF. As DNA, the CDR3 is TGTGCCAGCAGCGGGGACAGGGCAACTAATGAAAAACTGTTTTTT.

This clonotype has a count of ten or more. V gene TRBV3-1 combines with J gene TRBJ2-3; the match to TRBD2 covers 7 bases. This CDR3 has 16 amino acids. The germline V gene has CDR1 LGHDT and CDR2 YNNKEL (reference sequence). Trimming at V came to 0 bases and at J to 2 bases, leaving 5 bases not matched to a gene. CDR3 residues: CASSQEGAGLTDTQYF. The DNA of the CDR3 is TGTGCCAGCAGCCAAGAAGGAGCGGGGCTCACAGATACGCAGTATTTT.

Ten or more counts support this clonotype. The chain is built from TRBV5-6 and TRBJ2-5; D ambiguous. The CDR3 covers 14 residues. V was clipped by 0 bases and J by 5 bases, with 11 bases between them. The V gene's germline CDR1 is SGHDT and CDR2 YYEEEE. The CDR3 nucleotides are TGTGCCAGCAGCTTGGAGACTGGGCTGGAGACCCAGTACTTC. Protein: CASSLETGLETQYF.

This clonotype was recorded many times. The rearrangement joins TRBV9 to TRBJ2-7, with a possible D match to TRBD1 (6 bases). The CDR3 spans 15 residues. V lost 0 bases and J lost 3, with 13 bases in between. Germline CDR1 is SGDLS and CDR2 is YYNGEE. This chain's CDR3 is CASSVDTGFFYEQYF. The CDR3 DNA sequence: TGTGCCAGCAGCGTAGATACAGGGTTTTTCTACGAGCAGTACTTC.

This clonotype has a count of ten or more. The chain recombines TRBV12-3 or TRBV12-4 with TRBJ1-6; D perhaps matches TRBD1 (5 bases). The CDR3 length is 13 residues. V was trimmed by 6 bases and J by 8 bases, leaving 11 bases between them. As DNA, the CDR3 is TGTGCCAGCAGCTATCAGGGTGATTCACCCCTCCACTTT. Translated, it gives CASSYQGDSPLHF.

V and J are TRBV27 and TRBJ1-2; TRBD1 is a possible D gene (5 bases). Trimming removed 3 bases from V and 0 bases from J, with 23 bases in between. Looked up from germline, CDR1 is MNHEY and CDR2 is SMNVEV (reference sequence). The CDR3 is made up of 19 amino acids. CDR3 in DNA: TGTGCCAGCAGTTTTTCTACAGGTCCTACTCCAAAAGCTAACTATGGCTACACCTTC. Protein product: CASSFSTGPTPKANYGYTF.

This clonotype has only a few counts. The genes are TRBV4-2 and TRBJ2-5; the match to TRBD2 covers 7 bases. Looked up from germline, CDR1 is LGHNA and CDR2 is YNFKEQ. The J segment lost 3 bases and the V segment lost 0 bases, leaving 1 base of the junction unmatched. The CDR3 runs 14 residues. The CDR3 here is CASSQDRGEETQYF. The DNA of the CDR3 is TGTGCCAGCAGCCAAGATCGGGGGGAAGAGACCCAGTACTTC.

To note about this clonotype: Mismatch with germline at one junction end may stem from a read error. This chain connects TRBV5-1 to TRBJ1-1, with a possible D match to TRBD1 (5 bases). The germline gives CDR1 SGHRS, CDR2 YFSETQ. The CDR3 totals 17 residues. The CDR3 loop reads CASSLQGRRGLNTEACF. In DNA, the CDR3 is TGCGCCAGCAGCTTGCAGGGAAGGAGGGGCTTGAACACTGAAGCTTGCTTT.

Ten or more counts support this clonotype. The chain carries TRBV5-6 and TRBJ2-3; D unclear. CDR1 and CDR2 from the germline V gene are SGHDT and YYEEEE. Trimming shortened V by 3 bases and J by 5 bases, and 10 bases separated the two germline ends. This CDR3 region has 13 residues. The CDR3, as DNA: TGTGCCAGCAGCTATGACGATCAAGATACGCAGTATTTT. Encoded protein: CASSYDDQDTQYF.

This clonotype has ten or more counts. The CDR3 nucleotides read TGCGCCAGCAGCCCCGGGACTAGCAACACCGGGGAGCTGTTTTTT. Its translation: CASSPGTSNTGELFF. The chain carries TRBV5-1 and TRBJ2-2; TRBD2 matches 9 bases. Germline CDR1 reads SGHRS; CDR2 reads YFSETQ. The CDR3 is 15 residues long. Germline trimming cut 4 bases from V and 2 bases from J; bases unmatched to any gene: 3.

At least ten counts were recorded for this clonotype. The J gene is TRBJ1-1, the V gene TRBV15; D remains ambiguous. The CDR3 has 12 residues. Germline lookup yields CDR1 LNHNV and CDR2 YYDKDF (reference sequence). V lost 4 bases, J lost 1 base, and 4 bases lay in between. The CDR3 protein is CATSKENTEAFF. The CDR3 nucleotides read TGTGCCACCAGCAAGGAGAACACTGAAGCTTTCTTT. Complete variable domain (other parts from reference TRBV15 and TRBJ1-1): DAMVIQNPRYQVTQFGKPVTLSCSQTLNHNVMYWYQQKSSQAPKLLFHYYDKDFNNEADTPDNFQSRRPNTSFCFLDIRSPGLGDTAMYLCATSKENTEAFFGQGTRLTVV.

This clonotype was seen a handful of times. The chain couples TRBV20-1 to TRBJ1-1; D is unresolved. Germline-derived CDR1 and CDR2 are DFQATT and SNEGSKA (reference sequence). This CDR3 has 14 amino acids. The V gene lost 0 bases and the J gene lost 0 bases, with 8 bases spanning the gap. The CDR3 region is CSARDAEVNTEAFF. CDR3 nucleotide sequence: TGCAGTGCTAGAGATGCGGAGGTGAACACTGAAGCTTTCTTT.

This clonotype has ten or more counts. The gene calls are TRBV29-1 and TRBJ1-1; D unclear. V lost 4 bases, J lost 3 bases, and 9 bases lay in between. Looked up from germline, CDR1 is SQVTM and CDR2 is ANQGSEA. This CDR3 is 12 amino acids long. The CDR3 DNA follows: TGCAGCGTTGGTATTGGGGACACTGAAGCTTTCTTT. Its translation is CSVGIGDTEAFF.

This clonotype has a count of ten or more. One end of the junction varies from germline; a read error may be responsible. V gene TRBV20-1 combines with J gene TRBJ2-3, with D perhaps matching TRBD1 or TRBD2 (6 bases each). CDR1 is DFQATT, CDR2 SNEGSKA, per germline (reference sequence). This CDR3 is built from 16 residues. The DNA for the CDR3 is TGCAGTGCGAGAGGTATAGGGGGGACTAGCACAGATACGCAGTATTTT. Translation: CSARGIGGTSTDTQYF.